This T cell receptor beta chain was recovered during a study of cytomegalovirus exposure and HLA in healthy donors. Donors were nominally healthy when sampled, though unrecorded immune exposures were likely. 60 Vbeta and 13 Jbeta primers were used in PCR. Some clones are missing from TCRdb's copy, which holds only in-frame ones; the method was immunoSEQ multiplex PCR. The table has roughly 150,000 clones, 60% to 85% seen once; the top ten hold 2.5% to 3%. With V trimmed by 5 bases and J by 8 bases, 8 bases remained unmatched. CDR1 SGHTA and CDR2 FQGNSA come from the germline V gene. The CDR3 length is 15 residues.

The sequencing sample was made of PBMCs. The chain has TRBV7-2 and TRBJ2-1; 11 bases map to TRBD2. The receptor comes from a woman aged 45-60 years in good health and CMV-seropositive. CDR3 in DNA: TGTGCCAGCAGCATCCTTAGCGGGGGGGCCGATGAGCAGTTCTTC. Translated, it gives CASSILSGGADEQFF. Supplemented by reference TRBV7-2 and TRBJ2-1, the full variable domain reads GAGVSQSPSNKVTEKGKDVELRCDPISGHTALYWYRQSLGQGLEFLIYFQGNSAPDKSGLPSDRFSAERTGGSVSTLTIQRTQQEDSAVYLCASSILSGGADEQFFGPGTRLTVL.